A single sample is the source of the 32 T cell receptor beta chains below, sequenced in a study of PD-1 blockade in classical Hodgkin lymphoma. All the patients suffered relapse after autologous stem cell transplantation, and brentuximab vedotin exposure differed. Method: immunoSEQ multiplex PCR; TCRdb's copy keeps in-frame clones and lacks some. The sample lists approximately 65,000 clones, around 89% seen once, with around 13% in the top ten. Here the sequenced sample was peripheral blood mononuclear cells (PBMCs), taken at baseline. The receptor source for this set is a human donor with classical Hodgkin lymphoma.

This rearrangement joins TRBV5-1 to TRBJ2-3; 7 bases are a match to TRBD1. The CDR3 has 16 residues. CDR1 SGHRS and CDR2 YFSETQ come from the germline V gene. Trimming at V came to 0 bases and at J to 2 bases, leaving 6 bases not matched to a gene. The CDR3, as DNA: TGCGCCAGCAGCTTGGAAGGGGGCTTATACACAGATACGCAGTATTTT. It specifies CASSLEGGLYTDTQYF.

The V call is TRBV5-5, the J call TRBJ2-7; a weak D match, TRBD1 (6 bases). Germline values: CDR1 SGHKS, CDR2 YYEKEE (reference sequence). The V and J ends lost 1 base and 2 bases respectively, with 13 bases between them. The length of the CDR3 is 15 residues. CDR3 DNA sequence: TGTGCCAGCAGCTTGTTCCAGGGGACACCCTACGAGCAGTACTTC. Its translation: CASSLFQGTPYEQYF.

The chain is built from TRBV21-1 and TRBJ2-5; the D call in the table, TRBD2, was not verified against the DNA. TRBV21-1 is termed a pseudogene. CDR3 size: 16 residues. In DNA form, the CDR3 reads TGTGCCAGCAGCAAAGAGCAGCGGGGCCTGTTGGAGACCCAGTACTTC. Protein product: CASSKEQRGLLETQYF.

In this sample, this clone turned up a few times. The chain uses TRBV5-1 and TRBJ1-6; 7 bases are a match to TRBD1. CDR1 and CDR2 from the germline V gene are SGHRS and YFSETQ. The CDR3 consists of 16 residues. V was pared by 2 bases and J by 6 bases, with 8 bases of the junction left unmatched. CDR3 residues: CASSFMPDRVNSPLHF. For the CDR3, the DNA is TGCGCCAGCAGCTTCATGCCCGACAGGGTTAATTCACCCCTCCACTTT. Drawing the rest from reference TRBV5-1 and TRBJ1-6, the complete variable domain is KAGVTQTPRYLIKTRGQQVTLSCSPISGHRSVSWYQQTPGQGLQFLFEYFSETQRNKGNFPGRFSGRQFSNSRSEMNVSTLELGDSALYLCASSFMPDRVNSPLHFGNGTRLTVT.

V and J are TRBV6-4 and TRBJ2-1; 11 bases map to TRBD2. Germline V CDR1 and CDR2: MRHNA, SNTAGT. J gave up 3 bases and V 5 bases, and 6 bases lay outside the gene matches. The CDR3 totals 16 residues. In DNA form, the CDR3 reads TGTGCCAGCAGTCCTACCGGGACTAGCGGCTACAATGAGCAGTTCTTC. It translates to CASSPTGTSGYNEQFF.

This chain joins TRBV9 and TRBJ2-1; D is ambiguous. Germline CDR1 is SGDLS and CDR2 is YYNGEE. CDR3 length: 13 amino acids. The V and J ends lost 4 bases and 2 bases respectively, with 7 bases between them. The CDR3 nucleotides read TGTGCCAGCAGCACAGACCCCTACAATGAGCAGTTCTTC. This gives the protein CASSTDPYNEQFF.

The chain combines TRBV4-2 with TRBJ1-1, with D maybe TRBD1 (6 bases). This CDR3 is built from 16 residues. Trimming took 4 bases from V and 1 from J, leaving 16 bases between them. Germline V gene data show CDR1 as LGHNA and CDR2 as YNFKEQ. CDR3 nucleotides: TGTGCCAGCAGCCCCAGAGGGGGGGGGACGAACACTGAAGCTTTCTTT. Encoded protein: CASSPRGGGTNTEAFF.

This clone has a single count. The gene calls are TRBV4-1 and TRBJ1-2, with D maybe TRBD1 (5 bases). Germline V lookup: CDR1 MGHRA, CDR2 YSYEKL. The CDR3 runs to 13 residues. Trimming cost V 0 bases and J 14 bases, with 16 bases left between them. For the CDR3, the DNA is TGCGCCAGCAGCCAAGATCGGGGGGAGCTGGTTACCTTC. It translates to CASSQDRGELVTF.

The chain links TRBV19 to TRBJ2-7; a possible D gene is TRBD1 (6 bases). The CDR3 has 13 residues. Germline V gene data show CDR1 as LNHDA and CDR2 as SQIVND (reference sequence). Trimming removed 4 bases from V and 3 bases from J, with 10 bases in between. CDR3 in amino acids: CASSNRDGYEQYF. Written as DNA, the CDR3 is TGTGCCAGTAGTAACAGGGACGGCTACGAGCAGTACTTC.

The count of this clone is one. The CDR3 spells CASTQAMAARGYTF. The CDR3, as DNA: TGTGCCAGTACACAAGCCATGGCAGCCAGGGGCTACACCTTC. The chain recombines TRBV19 with TRBJ1-2; D uncertain. The CDR3 runs to 14 residues. From germline, CDR1 is LNHDA and CDR2 SQIVND (reference sequence). The germline V and J ends were trimmed by 7 bases and 8 bases, with 20 bases remaining between them.

This chain links TRBV18 with TRBJ2-1; TRBD2 matches 11 bases. V lost 1 base and J lost 1; bases outside the gene matches: 3. CDR3 length: 17 amino acids. Germline lookup yields CDR1 KGHSH and CDR2 LQKENI. DNA for the CDR3: TGTGCCAGCTCACCACTAGGGACTAGCGGTTCCTACAATGAGCAGTTCTTC. It translates to CASSPLGTSGSYNEQFF.

With regard to this clone: Relative to the germline gene, one junction end is altered; a read error may explain this. This chain connects TRBV4-3 to TRBJ2-1, with D hard to call. In germline, CDR1 is LGHNA, CDR2 YSLEER. The CDR3 extends over 15 amino acids. As DNA, the CDR3 is TGCGCCAGCAGCGAAGATTCCAACTGGACCGATGAGCAGTTCTTC. It yields the protein CASSEDSNWTDEQFF.

This clone was seen just once. The rearrangement uses TRBV5-8 and TRBJ1-6; D gene ambiguous. Germline V CDR1 and CDR2: SGHTS, YDEGEE. V lost 1 base, J lost 7 bases, and 6 bases lay in between. The CDR3 consists of 13 residues. CDR3 sequence (DNA): TGTGCCAGCAGCTTGTCCGTAAATTCACCCCTCCACTTT. It is translated as CASSLSVNSPLHF. Full variable domain (missing parts from reference TRBV5-8 and TRBJ1-6): EAGVTQSPTHLIKTRGQQATLRCSPISGHTSVYWYQQALGLGLQFLLWYDEGEERNRGNFPPRFSGRQFPNYSSELNVNALELEDSALYLCASSLSVNSPLHFGNGTRLTVT.

V and J are TRBV30 and TRBJ1-5; 7 positions agree with TRBD1. Germline V gene lookup returns CDR1 GTSNPN and CDR2 SVGIG (reference sequence). Trimming removed 0 bases from V and 4 bases from J; junction bases left unmatched: 3. There are 14 residues in the CDR3. Here the CDR3 DNA reads TGTGCCTGGAGTGTACAGGGGATAAATCAGCCCCAGCATTTT. Amino acid sequence: CAWSVQGINQPQHF.

The chain couples TRBV12-5 to TRBJ1-3, with 7 positions matching TRBD1. The V gene end was trimmed by 7 bases and the J gene end by 0 bases; junction bases not matched to a gene: 12. Per germline, CDR1 LGHNT and CDR2 FRNRAP. The CDR3 totals 17 residues. The CDR3 reads CASALGTAFTSGNTIYF. CDR3 coding DNA: TGTGCTAGTGCCCTAGGGACAGCCTTTACCTCTGGAAACACCATATATTTT.

This chain uses TRBV2 with TRBJ2-3, with 9 nucleotides matching TRBD2. The V gene end was trimmed by 6 bases and the J gene end by 6 bases; junction bases not matched to a gene: 10. This CDR3 has 15 amino acids. The germline CDR1 and CDR2 sequences are SNHLY and FYNNEI. Here the CDR3 DNA reads TGTGCCAGCAGCAACCAAGGACTAGCGTGGGATACGCAGTATTTT. This gives the protein CASSNQGLAWDTQYF.

The CDR3 bases are TGTGCCAGCAGCTTAGCGGGTGGGAGTGGTGAAAAACTGTTTTTT. Residues: CASSLAGGSGEKLFF. This chain uses TRBV7-2 with TRBJ1-4; D call uncertain. Per germline, CDR1 SGHTA and CDR2 FQGNSA. The CDR3 totals 15 residues. V was cut by 0 bases and J by 7 bases, with 12 bases left in between.

The rearrangement uses TRBV11-2 and TRBJ2-3, with TRBD2 matching 12 bases. CDR3 size: 16 residues. Germline V CDR1 and CDR2: SGHAT, FQNNGV. Trimming at V came to 5 bases and at J to 4 bases, leaving 7 bases not matched to a gene. The DNA of the CDR3 is TGTGCCAGCAGCCTCCTTCGGACTAGCGGGGCAGATACGCAGTATTTT. Translated: CASSLLRTSGADTQYF.

In its sample, this clone was seen once. The chain couples TRBV27 to TRBJ2-1; no reliable D call. This CDR3 has 14 amino acids. The germline CDR1 and CDR2 sequences are MNHEY and SMNVEV (reference sequence). Trimming took off 3 bases at V and 0 bases at J, with 6 bases between the two ends. CDR3 protein: CASSFPSSYNEQFF. CDR3 in DNA: TGTGCCAGCAGTTTTCCGAGCTCCTACAATGAGCAGTTCTTC.

The rearrangement joins TRBV7-7 to TRBJ2-5; 8 bases line up with TRBD1. The length of the CDR3 is 15 residues. Germline trimming cut 1 base from V and 4 bases from J; bases unmatched to any gene: 5. The germline gives CDR1 SSHAT, CDR2 FNYEAQ (reference sequence). CDR3 nucleotide sequence: TGTGCCAGCAGCTTAGGGACAGGGATGCGAGAGACCCAGTACTTC. Amino acid sequence: CASSLGTGMRETQYF.

V and J are TRBV5-4 and TRBJ2-7, with D perhaps given as TRBD1 or TRBD2 (5 bases each). CDR1 SGHNT and CDR2 YYREEE come from the germline V gene (reference sequence). V was shortened by 7 bases and J by 3 bases, with 23 bases between the two germline ends. This CDR3 region has 16 residues. This CDR3 is CASGDLGTPFYYEQYF. The CDR3 nucleotides are TGTGCCAGCGGTGACTTGGGGACCCCTTTTTACTACGAGCAGTACTTC.

The CDR3 loop reads CASSFLSGGNQPQHF. The CDR3 nucleotides are TGTGCCAGCAGCTTTCTATCAGGGGGGAATCAGCCCCAGCATTTT. The gene calls are TRBV5-5 and TRBJ1-5; TRBD1 matches at 7 bases. J gave up 4 bases and V 2 bases, and 6 bases lay outside the gene matches. The CDR3 covers 15 residues. The germline gives CDR1 SGHKS, CDR2 YYEKEE (reference sequence).

The chain is built from TRBV5-1 and TRBJ2-3, with D uncertain. V lost 1 base and J 2 bases, leaving 8 bases between the germline ends. This CDR3 is 14 amino acids long. The V gene's germline CDR1 is SGHRS and CDR2 YFSETQ. The CDR3 region is CASSLSVLTDTQYF. The CDR3 bases are TGCGCCAGCAGCTTGTCTGTCCTCACAGATACGCAGTATTTT.

The J gene is TRBJ1-1, the V gene TRBV21-1. TRBV21-1 counts as a pseudogene. The CDR3 runs 15 residues. The CDR3 bases are TGTGCCAGCAGCAAAGGCGGTCGGGGCAACACTGAAGCTTTCTTT. Its protein product is CASSKGGRGNTEAFF.

The genes are TRBV6-6 and TRBJ1-3; D perhaps matches TRBD1 (5 bases). In germline, CDR1 is MNHNY, CDR2 SVGAGI (reference sequence). Trimming cost V 5 bases and J 4 bases, with 12 bases left between them. This CDR3 contains 14 residues. This CDR3 is CASSPGGSGNTIYF. The CDR3 region has the DNA TGTGCCAGCAGTCCCGGGGGTTCCGGAAACACCATATATTTT.

The chain employs TRBV7-8 and TRBJ2-3; TRBD2 matches at 9 bases. CDR3 length: 14 residues. CDR1 SGHVS and CDR2 FQNEAQ come from the germline V gene. J lost 2 bases, V lost 9 bases, and 6 bases had no gene match. CDR3 protein: CASASGGLTDTQYF. Written as DNA, the CDR3 is TGTGCCAGTGCGAGCGGGGGGCTCACAGATACGCAGTATTTT.

The rearrangement uses TRBV10-3 and TRBJ2-3; D may be TRBD1 or TRBD2 (5 bases each). The CDR3 loop spans 16 amino acids. The V gene's germline CDR1 is ENHRY and CDR2 SYGVKD. Trimming took 0 bases from V and 2 from J, leaving 12 bases between them. CDR3 bases: TGTGCCATCAGTGAGTCGAGAGGGGAGTACACAGATACGCAGTATTTT. Protein product: CAISESRGEYTDTQYF.

The chain is built from TRBV6-6 and TRBJ2-1; no reliable D call. Per germline, CDR1 MNHNY and CDR2 SVGAGI (reference sequence). The CDR3 runs to 13 residues. V was cut by 2 bases and J by 9 bases, with 11 bases left in between. The CDR3 nucleotides read TGTGCCAGCAGTTACGTTCACTACTCTGAGCAGTTCTTC. Translating it yields CASSYVHYSEQFF.

About this clone: Its ends do not fully match the called genes, so a read error is possible. The V gene is TRBV2, the J gene TRBJ2-3, with D possibly being TRBD1 (6 bases). Germline loops: CDR1 SNHLY, CDR2 FYNNEI. CDR3 length: 15 amino acids. This CDR3 reads CATSQEQGFTDTQYF. CDR3 nucleotide sequence: TGTGCCACCAGTCAGGAGCAGGGGTTCACAGATACGCAGTATTTT.

This clone was picked up one time. The chain joins TRBV6-6 to TRBJ1-1, with no clear D. V dropped 0 bases and J dropped 7 bases, with 6 bases sitting between them. The germline CDR1 and CDR2 sequences are MNHNY and SVGAGI (reference sequence). CDR3 length: 12 residues. The CDR3 bases are TGTGCCAGCAGTTACTCATACCTTGAAGCTTTCTTT. Its translation is CASSYSYLEAFF.

The rearrangement uses TRBV7-2 and TRBJ2-7; TRBD2 agrees at 11 bases. Looked up from germline, CDR1 is SGHTA and CDR2 is FQGNSA. This CDR3 is built from 15 residues. Unmatched junction bases numbered 2, after V lost 4 bases and J lost 0 bases. CDR3 region: CASSSSGGNSYEQYF. The CDR3 DNA sequence: TGTGCCAGCAGCTCTAGCGGGGGGAACTCCTACGAGCAGTACTTC.

V usage is TRBV6-5 and J usage is TRBJ2-7; D is perhaps TRBD1 (6 bases). The germline gives CDR1 MNHEY, CDR2 SVGAGI. Trimming took off 11 bases at V and 1 base at J, with 18 bases between the two ends. The CDR3 sequence is 14 residues long. In nucleotides, the CDR3 is TGTGCCTCACGAAGCTTGACAGGTTCCTACGAGCAGTACTTC. Its translation is CASRSLTGSYEQYF.